This passage covers 6 T cell receptor beta chains from one sample sequenced in a study of regulatory T cells in long-lasting Graves disease. Noted time point: newly diagnosed GD, antithyroid drugs for less than 3 months. TCR sequences were obtained from RNA taken from PBMCs. In building TCR beta libraries, iRepertoire HTBI primers were used together with Arm-PCR of CDR3 regions. Each CDR3 protein is one row after TCRdb ran MiXCR on the multiplex PCR reads. This repertoire shows 360,000 or so distinct CDR3 sequences, over 15% found once; its top ten account for roughly 27%. Separately, the same data were catalogued under a study of T cells in Graves' hyperthyroidism and ophthalmopathy.

The input for sequencing was peripheral blood mononuclear cells (PBMCs), taken at new diagnosis, from a patient treated with antithyroid drugs. These receptors all stem from a man aged 40-50 years with Graves disease.

The gene calls are TRBV27 and TRBJ2-3; TRBD2 might be the D (6 bases). CDR3 length equals 15 residues. Germline CDR1 reads MNHEY; CDR2 reads SMNVEV (reference sequence). Trimming pared 2 bases from V and 0 bases from J, leaving 9 bases between. The CDR3 here is CASSLRAGSTDTQYF. The CDR3 region has the DNA TGTGCCAGCAGTTTACGAGCGGGTAGCACAGATACGCAGTATTTT.

This clonotype appeared many times. V gene TRBV3-1 combines with J gene TRBJ2-1; unclear D gene. Trimming cost V 4 bases and J 8 bases, with 15 bases left between them. Germline CDR1 is LGHDT and CDR2 is YNNKEL (reference sequence). The CDR3 is made up of 14 amino acids. CDR3 DNA: TGTGCCAGCAGCCTCGGAGCACTCAGCCATGAGCAGTTCTTC. Residues: CASSLGALSHEQFF.

The table lists this clonotype with many counts. The J gene is TRBJ2-3, the V gene TRBV20-1; 7 nucleotides line up with TRBD2. This CDR3 has 14 residues. The junction had 5 bases not matched to a gene; V was cut back by 0 bases and J by 5 bases. In germline, CDR1 is DFQATT, CDR2 SNEGSKA (reference sequence). This CDR3 is CSARDAGDGDTQYF. CDR3 nucleotides: TGCAGTGCTAGAGATGCGGGGGACGGAGATACGCAGTATTTT.

This clonotype was detected a few times. A much larger clone is a single base away; this may be a read error. This chain links TRBV6-1 with TRBJ1-5, with D unclear. Germline V lookup: CDR1 MNHNS, CDR2 SASEGT. V was shortened by 6 bases and J by 0 bases, with 6 bases between the two germline ends. The CDR3 runs to 13 residues. As DNA, the CDR3 is TGTGCCAGCAGGGATTATAGCAATCAGCCCCAGCATTTT. This translates into CASRDYSNQPQHF.

This clonotype has more than one count but fewer than ten. The chain is built from TRBV7-8 and TRBJ1-5, with no clear D. Trimming took off 5 bases at V and 0 bases at J, with 14 bases between the two ends. In germline, CDR1 is SGHVS, CDR2 FQNEAQ. The CDR3 extends over 16 amino acids. The CDR3 DNA follows: TGTGCCAGCAGCCACCGTGGCAAATTTAGCAATCAGCCCCAGCATTTT. It is translated as CASSHRGKFSNQPQHF.

There are many counts of this clonotype. The rearrangement links TRBV28 to TRBJ2-3, with a weak D call TRBD1 (6 bases). V shed 6 bases and J shed 4 bases, with 11 bases lying between them. There are 13 residues in the CDR3. Germline-derived CDR1 and CDR2 are MDHEN and SYDVKM. The CDR3: CASRLQGSDTQYF. CDR3 sequence (DNA): TGTGCCAGCAGACTCCAGGGGTCAGATACGCAGTATTTT.